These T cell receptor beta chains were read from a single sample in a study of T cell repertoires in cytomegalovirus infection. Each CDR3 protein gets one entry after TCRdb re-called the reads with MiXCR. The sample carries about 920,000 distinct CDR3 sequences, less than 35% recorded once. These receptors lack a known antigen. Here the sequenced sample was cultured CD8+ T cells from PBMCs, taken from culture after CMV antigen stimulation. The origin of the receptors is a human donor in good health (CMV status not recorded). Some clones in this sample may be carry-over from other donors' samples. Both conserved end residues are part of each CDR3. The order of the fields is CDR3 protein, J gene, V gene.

CDR3 protein: CASSRTAVEAFF; J gene: TRBJ1-1; V gene: TRBV28
CDR3 protein: CASSSRYAGPYNEQFF; J gene: TRBJ2-1; V gene: TRBV7-9
CDR3 protein: CASSPPGLARETQYF; J gene: TRBJ2-5; V gene: TRBV27
CDR3 protein: CASSLKVYVARTPGELFF; J gene: TRBJ2-2; V gene: TRBV11-1
CDR3 protein: CASSGREGHYNEQFF; J gene: TRBJ2-1; V gene: TRBV7-6
CDR3 protein: CASTSGADVVLRVDMQYF; J gene: TRBJ2-7; V gene: TRBV5-5
CDR3 protein: CASSYTDPTGDYNSPLHF; J gene: TRBJ1-6; V gene: TRBV6-2/TRBV6-3
CDR3 protein: CATRSGRAEQYF; J gene: TRBJ2-7; V gene: TRBV19
CDR3 protein: CSARDPAAGSGYTDTQYF; J gene: TRBJ2-3; V gene: TRBV20-1
CDR3 protein: CASSAVGGLFF; J gene: TRBJ2-1; V gene: TRBV6-1
CDR3 protein: CASSKDTSGELFF; J gene: TRBJ2-2; V gene: TRBV4-2
CDR3 protein: CASSFLLITDTQYF; J gene: TRBJ2-3; V gene: TRBV12-3/TRBV12-4
CDR3 protein: CATLNLNYGYTF; J gene: TRBJ1-2; V gene: TRBV7-9
CDR3 protein: CASSQARLFPTDTQYF; J gene: TRBJ2-3; V gene: TRBV4-1
CDR3 protein: CASSLAGAGVNEQFF; J gene: TRBJ2-1; V gene: TRBV7-6
CDR3 protein: CASSLLGNNEQFF; J gene: TRBJ2-1; V gene: TRBV6-1
CDR3 protein: CASSPSSKNTEAFF; J gene: TRBJ1-1; V gene: TRBV27
CDR3 protein: CASSPWTGGFNTEAFF; J gene: TRBJ1-1; V gene: TRBV7-8
CDR3 protein: CASSLGPSGPWETQYF; J gene: TRBJ2-5; V gene: TRBV11-2
CDR3 protein: CASSLPGPEAFF; J gene: TRBJ1-1; V gene: TRBV7-2
CDR3 protein: CASSLVLAGVYNEQFF; J gene: TRBJ2-1; V gene: TRBV5-5
CDR3 protein: CASSPGRVVADTQYF; J gene: TRBJ2-3; V gene: TRBV19
CDR3 protein: CASRPGTTVLYEQYF; J gene: TRBJ2-7; V gene: TRBV19
CDR3 protein: CASSDPGTELTDTQYF; J gene: TRBJ2-3; V gene: TRBV10-2
CDR3 protein: CASSPEGYPEAFF; J gene: TRBJ1-1; V gene: TRBV5-5
CDR3 protein: CASSLWTDLKNIQYF; J gene: TRBJ2-4; V gene: TRBV5-6
CDR3 protein: CASSQDEVPGELFF; J gene: TRBJ2-2; V gene: TRBV4-1
CDR3 protein: CASSQDRGPVNTEAFF; J gene: TRBJ1-1; V gene: TRBV4-3
CDR3 protein: CASSSDRKETQYF; J gene: TRBJ2-5; V gene: TRBV6-6
CDR3 protein: CASSETSGGHIEETQYF; J gene: TRBJ2-5; V gene: TRBV28
CDR3 protein: CAIERGSSSTDTQYF; J gene: TRBJ2-3; V gene: TRBV10-3
CDR3 protein: CASDRVILSTDTQYF; J gene: TRBJ2-3; V gene: TRBV7-9
CDR3 protein: CASSPGGDSAEAFF; J gene: TRBJ1-1; V gene: TRBV6-5
CDR3 protein: CASSQEGGFGYTF; J gene: TRBJ1-2; V gene: TRBV4-1
CDR3 protein: CASSLDSPEQFF; J gene: TRBJ2-1; V gene: TRBV7-2
CDR3 protein: CASRLLGNTEAFF; J gene: TRBJ1-1; V gene: TRBV28
CDR3 protein: CASSFAPRTPNIQYF; J gene: TRBJ2-4; V gene: TRBV5-4
CDR3 protein: CSARDSRDLYNSPLHF; J gene: TRBJ1-6; V gene: TRBV20-1
CDR3 protein: CASSYDRDRALDEQFF; J gene: TRBJ2-1; V gene: TRBV6-5
CDR3 protein: CASSLARVGGNEQFF; J gene: TRBJ2-1; V gene: TRBV12-3/TRBV12-4